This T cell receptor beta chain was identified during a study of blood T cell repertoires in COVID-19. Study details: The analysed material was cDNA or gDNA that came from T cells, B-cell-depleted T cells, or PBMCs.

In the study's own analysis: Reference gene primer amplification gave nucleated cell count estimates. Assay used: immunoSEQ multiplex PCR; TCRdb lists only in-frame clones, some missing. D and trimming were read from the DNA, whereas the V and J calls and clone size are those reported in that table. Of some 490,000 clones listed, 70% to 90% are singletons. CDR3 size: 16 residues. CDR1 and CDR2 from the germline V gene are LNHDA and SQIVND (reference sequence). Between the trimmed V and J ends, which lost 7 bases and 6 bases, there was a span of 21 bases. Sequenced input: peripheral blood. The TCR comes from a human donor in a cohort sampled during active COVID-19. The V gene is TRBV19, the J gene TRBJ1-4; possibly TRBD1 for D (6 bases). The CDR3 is CASTNRAFFRDEKLFF. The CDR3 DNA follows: TGTGCCAGTACCAACAGGGCTTTCTTTCGAGATGAAAAACTGTTTTTT. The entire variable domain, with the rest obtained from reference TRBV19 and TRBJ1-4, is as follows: DGGITQSPKYLFRKEGQNVTLSCEQNLNHDAMYWYRQDPGQGLRLIYYSQIVNDFQKGDIAEGYSVSREKKESFPLTVTSAQKNPTAFYLCASTNRAFFRDEKLFFGSGTQLSVL.